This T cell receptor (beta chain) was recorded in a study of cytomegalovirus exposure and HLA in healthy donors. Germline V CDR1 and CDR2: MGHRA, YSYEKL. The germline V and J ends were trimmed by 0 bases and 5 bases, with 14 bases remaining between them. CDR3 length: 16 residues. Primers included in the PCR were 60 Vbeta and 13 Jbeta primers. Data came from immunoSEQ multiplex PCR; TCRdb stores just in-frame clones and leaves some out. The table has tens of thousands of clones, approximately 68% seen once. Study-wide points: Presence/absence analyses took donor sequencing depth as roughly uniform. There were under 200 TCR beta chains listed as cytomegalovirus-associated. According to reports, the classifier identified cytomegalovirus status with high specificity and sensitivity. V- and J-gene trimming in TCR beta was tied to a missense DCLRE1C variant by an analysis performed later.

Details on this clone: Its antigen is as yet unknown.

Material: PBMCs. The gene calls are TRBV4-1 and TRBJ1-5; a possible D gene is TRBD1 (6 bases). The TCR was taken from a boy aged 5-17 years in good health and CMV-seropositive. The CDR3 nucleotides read TGCGCCAGCAGCCAAGATCTGGGGAGGGGGTATCAGCCCCAGCATTTT. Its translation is CASSQDLGRGYQPQHF.